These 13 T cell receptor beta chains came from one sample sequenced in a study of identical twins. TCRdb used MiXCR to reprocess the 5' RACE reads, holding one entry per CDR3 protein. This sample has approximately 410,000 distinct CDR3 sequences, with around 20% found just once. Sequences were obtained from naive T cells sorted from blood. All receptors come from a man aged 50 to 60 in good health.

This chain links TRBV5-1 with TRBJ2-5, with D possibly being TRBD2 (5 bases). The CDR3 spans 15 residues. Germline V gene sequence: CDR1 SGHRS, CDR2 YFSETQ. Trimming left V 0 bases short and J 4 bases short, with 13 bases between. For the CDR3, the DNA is TGCGCCAGCAGCTTGGAGTCGGGGATCCGAGAGACCCAGTACTTC. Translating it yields CASSLESGIRETQYF.

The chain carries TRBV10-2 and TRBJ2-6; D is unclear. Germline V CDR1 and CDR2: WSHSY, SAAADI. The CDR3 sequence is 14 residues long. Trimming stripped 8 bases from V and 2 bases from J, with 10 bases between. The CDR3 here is CASRAWTGANVLTF. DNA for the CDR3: TGCGCCAGCCGCGCCTGGACTGGGGCCAACGTCCTGACTTTC.

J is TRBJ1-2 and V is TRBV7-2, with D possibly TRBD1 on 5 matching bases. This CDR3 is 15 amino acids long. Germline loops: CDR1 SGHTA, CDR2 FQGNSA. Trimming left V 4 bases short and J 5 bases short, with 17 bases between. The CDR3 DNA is TGTGCCAGCAGCTATGGACACAACTTTGGGTATGGCTACACCTTC. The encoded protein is CASSYGHNFGYGYTF.

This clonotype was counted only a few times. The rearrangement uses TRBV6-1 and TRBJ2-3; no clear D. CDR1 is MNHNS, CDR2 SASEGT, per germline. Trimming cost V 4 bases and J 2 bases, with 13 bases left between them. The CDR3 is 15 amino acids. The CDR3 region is CASSVRQIATDTQYF. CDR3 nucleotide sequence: TGTGCCAGCAGTGTGAGGCAGATAGCCACAGATACGCAGTATTTT.

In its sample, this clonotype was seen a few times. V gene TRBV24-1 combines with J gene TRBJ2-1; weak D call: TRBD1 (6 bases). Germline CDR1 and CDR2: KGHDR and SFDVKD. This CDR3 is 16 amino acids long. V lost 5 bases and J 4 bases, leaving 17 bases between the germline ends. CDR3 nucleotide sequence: TGTGCCACCAGTGGGCTTCGGTCAGGGGCTTACAATGAGCAGTTCTTC. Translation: CATSGLRSGAYNEQFF.

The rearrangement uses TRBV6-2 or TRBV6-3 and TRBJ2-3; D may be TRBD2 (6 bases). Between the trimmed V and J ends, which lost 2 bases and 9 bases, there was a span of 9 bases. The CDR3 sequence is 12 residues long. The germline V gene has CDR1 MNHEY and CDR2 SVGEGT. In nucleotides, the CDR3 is TGTGCCAGCAGTTACGGGGGAGGCACGCAGTATTTT. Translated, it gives CASSYGGGTQYF.

For the CDR3, the DNA is TGTGCCATCAGTGCGGGACAGGCTAGCACAGATACGCAGTATTTT. The encoded protein is CAISAGQASTDTQYF. J is TRBJ2-3 and V is TRBV10-3; TRBD1 matches 8 bases. The CDR3 runs 15 residues. V lost 4 bases and J lost 0; bases outside the gene matches: 3. CDR1 ENHRY and CDR2 SYGVKD come from the germline V gene.

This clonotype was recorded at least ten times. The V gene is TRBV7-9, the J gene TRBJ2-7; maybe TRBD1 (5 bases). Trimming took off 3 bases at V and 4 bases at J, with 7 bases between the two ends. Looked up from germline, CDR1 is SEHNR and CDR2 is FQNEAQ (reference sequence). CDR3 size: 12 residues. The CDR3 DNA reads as TGTGCCAGCAGCTTTCAGGGTTACGAGCAGTACTTC. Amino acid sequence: CASSFQGYEQYF.

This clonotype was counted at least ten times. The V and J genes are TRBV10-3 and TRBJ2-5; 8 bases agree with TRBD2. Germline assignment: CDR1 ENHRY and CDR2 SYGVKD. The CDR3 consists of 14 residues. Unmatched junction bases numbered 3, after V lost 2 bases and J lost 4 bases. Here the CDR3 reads CAISEVAGLETQYF. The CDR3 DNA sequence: TGTGCCATCAGTGAGGTAGCGGGACTAGAGACCCAGTACTTC.

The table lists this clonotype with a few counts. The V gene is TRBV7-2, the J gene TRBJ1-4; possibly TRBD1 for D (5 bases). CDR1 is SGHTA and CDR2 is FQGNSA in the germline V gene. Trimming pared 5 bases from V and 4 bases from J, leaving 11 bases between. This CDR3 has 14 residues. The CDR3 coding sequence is TGTGCCAGCAGCCGGGGCAGCCTTAATGAAAAACTGTTTTTT. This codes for CASSRGSLNEKLFF.

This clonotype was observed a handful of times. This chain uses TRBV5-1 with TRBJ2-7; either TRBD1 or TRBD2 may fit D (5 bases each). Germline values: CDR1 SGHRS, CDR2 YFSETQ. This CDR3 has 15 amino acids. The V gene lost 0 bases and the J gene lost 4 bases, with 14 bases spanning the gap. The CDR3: CASSLARGAVYEQYF. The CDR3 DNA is TGCGCCAGCAGCTTGGCCAGAGGGGCCGTTTACGAGCAGTACTTC.

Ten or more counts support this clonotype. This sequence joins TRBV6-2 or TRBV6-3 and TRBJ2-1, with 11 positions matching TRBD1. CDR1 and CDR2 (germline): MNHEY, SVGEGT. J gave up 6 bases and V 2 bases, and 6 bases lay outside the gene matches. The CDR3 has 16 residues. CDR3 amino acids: CASSYRRDRGANEQFF. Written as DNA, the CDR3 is TGTGCCAGCAGTTACCGCCGGGACAGGGGGGCCAATGAGCAGTTCTTC.

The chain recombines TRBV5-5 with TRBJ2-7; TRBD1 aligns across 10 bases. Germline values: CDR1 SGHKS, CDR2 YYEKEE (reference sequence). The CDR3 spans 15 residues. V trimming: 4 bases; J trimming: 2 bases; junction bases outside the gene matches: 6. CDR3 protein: CASSQGQGRAYEQYF. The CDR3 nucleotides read TGTGCCAGCAGCCAGGGACAGGGGCGAGCCTACGAGCAGTACTTC.